These 9 T cell receptor beta chains came from one sample sequenced in a study of cytotoxic CD8 clonotypes in ibrutinib-treated CLL. Generated by immunoSEQ multiplex PCR, the TCRdb table keeps only in-frame clones and is missing some. The table shows under 300,000 clones, with approximately 76% occurring only once. This specimen consisted of PBMCs, obtained at disease progression, from a patient treated with ibrutinib. The receptor set was obtained from a human donor with chronic lymphocytic leukemia.

The chain links TRBV9 to TRBJ2-3; 7 bases match TRBD2. CDR3 length: 16 amino acids. CDR1 SGDLS and CDR2 YYNGEE come from the germline V gene. The J segment lost 0 bases and the V segment lost 2 bases, leaving 6 bases of the junction unmatched. The CDR3 is CASSVLLAASTDTQYF. The CDR3 DNA reads TGTGCCAGCAGCGTCCTCCTAGCGGCTAGCACAGATACGCAGTATTTT.

V gene TRBV18 combines with J gene TRBJ2-7; D possibly corresponds to TRBD1 (6 bases). The CDR3 spans 16 residues. V was clipped by 3 bases and J by 2 bases, with 17 bases between them. CDR1 and CDR2 (germline): KGHSH, LQKENI. The CDR3: CASSPGARDPPYEQYF. For the CDR3, the DNA is TGTGCCAGCTCACCGGGGGCAAGGGACCCCCCCTACGAGCAGTACTTC. The entire variable domain, with the rest obtained from reference TRBV18 and TRBJ2-7, is as follows: NAGVMQNPRHLVRRRGQEARLRCSPMKGHSHVYWYRQLPEEGLKFMVYLQKENIIDESGMPKERFSAEFPKEGPSILRIQQVVRGDSAAYFCASSPGARDPPYEQYFGPGTRLTVT.

This clone was found a few times. V gene TRBV7-7 combines with J gene TRBJ1-1; 7 bases align to TRBD1. J was trimmed by 1 base and V by 5 bases; bases with no gene match: 4. This CDR3 is 14 amino acids long. CDR1 and CDR2 (germline): SSHAT, FNYEAQ (reference sequence). The CDR3 DNA sequence: TGTGCCAGCAGCAACCGGGACAGGAACACTGAAGCTTTCTTT. Its protein is CASSNRDRNTEAFF. Full variable domain (missing parts from reference TRBV7-7 and TRBJ1-1): GAGVSQSPRYKVTKRGQDVTLRCDPISSHATLYWYQQALGQGPEFLTYFNYEAQPDKSGLPSDRFSAERPEGSISTLTIQRTEQRDSAMYRCASSNRDRNTEAFFGQGTRLTVV.

The chain carries TRBV6-6 and TRBJ2-7; 9 bases are shared with TRBD1. Germline lookup yields CDR1 MNHNY and CDR2 SVGAGI (reference sequence). CDR3 length: 12 amino acids. The junction had 4 bases not matched to a gene; V was cut back by 8 bases and J by 5 bases. The CDR3 here is CASRDRAHEQYF. Here the CDR3 DNA reads TGTGCCAGCCGGGACAGGGCCCACGAGCAGTACTTC.

The chain has TRBV5-1 and TRBJ1-1; D unresolved. The germline V gene encodes CDR1 SGHRS and CDR2 YFSETQ. Deletions cut 1 base from V and 0 bases from J, with 16 bases between. The length of the CDR3 is 17 residues. CDR3 DNA: TGCGCCAGCAGCTTGAGGCTGGGAGGAGATCTGAACACTGAAGCTTTCTTT. Its protein is CASSLRLGGDLNTEAFF.

CDR3 protein: CASSLRQGPAKNIQYF. DNA for the CDR3: TGTGCCAGCAGCTTGAGACAGGGCCCAGCCAAAAACATTCAGTACTTC. The rearrangement links TRBV13 to TRBJ2-4; TRBD1 agrees at 7 bases. Germline CDR1 and CDR2: PRHDT and FYEKMQ (reference sequence). Unmatched junction bases numbered 5, after V lost 3 bases and J lost 0 bases. The CDR3 spans 16 residues.

The chain is built from TRBV5-4 and TRBJ2-2, with D uncertain. Deletions cut 4 bases from V and 7 bases from J, with 14 bases between. The CDR3 spans 14 residues. CDR1 is SGHNT, CDR2 YYREEE, per germline (reference sequence). CDR3 region: CASSTQGVSGELFF. DNA for the CDR3: TGTGCCAGCAGCACACAAGGAGTTAGCGGGGAGCTGTTTTTT.

The rearrangement uses TRBV15 and TRBJ1-5; D is unresolved. The CDR3 is 15 amino acids. From germline, CDR1 is LNHNV and CDR2 YYDKDF (reference sequence). The V and J ends lost 3 bases and 6 bases respectively, with 15 bases between them. In DNA, the CDR3 is TGTGCCACCAGCAGTGCCCGTTTGGGATTTCAGCCCCAGCATTTT. Protein sequence: CATSSARLGFQPQHF.

The CDR3 reads CASSLNPGATNTEAFF. In DNA, the CDR3 is TGTGCCAGCAGCTTAAACCCCGGGGCAACGAACACTGAAGCTTTCTTT. The V call is TRBV7-6, the J call TRBJ1-1; D might be TRBD1 (5 bases). CDR1 is SGHVS and CDR2 is FNYEAQ in the germline V gene. The CDR3 has 16 residues. Trimming pared 2 bases from V and 1 base from J, leaving 14 bases between.